A single sample gave rise to the 16 T cell receptor beta chains below, sequenced in a study of vaccination effects on CD4 cells after COVID-19. Before any sequencing was done, the ViraFEST assay used viral peptide pools to expand antigen-specific CD4+ T cells. Subsequent to a culture period of about ten days, CD4+ T cells were isolated. Two-dose BNT162b2 or mRNA-1273 vaccination was given to participants. Their antigens remain unidentified. Assay used: immunoSEQ multiplex PCR; TCRdb lists only in-frame clones, some missing. The repertoire holds approximately 28,000 clones, with roughly four fifths as singletons. The sample here was CD4+ T cells from PBMCs cultured with HCoV-229E spike peptides, taken after COVID-19 vaccination. The receptors stem from a human donor who received a COVID-19 vaccine.

This rearrangement joins TRBV19 to TRBJ1-2; no firm D call. Per germline, CDR1 LNHDA and CDR2 SQIVND (reference sequence). V lost 2 bases, J lost 0 bases, and 4 bases lay in between. This CDR3 has 13 amino acids. The CDR3 protein is CASSILANYGYTF. In nucleotides, the CDR3 is TGTGCCAGTAGTATACTGGCTAACTATGGCTACACCTTC.

V and J are TRBV7-9 and TRBJ2-1, with a weak D call TRBD1 (6 bases). CDR3 length: 16 amino acids. Trimming pared 3 bases from V and 4 bases from J, leaving 16 bases between. CDR1 is SEHNR and CDR2 is FQNEAQ in the germline V gene (reference sequence). The CDR3 here is CASSLAGAHPYNEQFF. The CDR3 DNA follows: TGTGCCAGCAGCTTGGCAGGGGCTCACCCTTACAATGAGCAGTTCTTC.

This clone was recorded a few times. This chain joins TRBV27 and TRBJ2-2, with 8 nucleotides matching TRBD1. Per the germline V gene, CDR1 is MNHEY and CDR2 is SMNVEV (reference sequence). The CDR3 sequence is 15 residues long. V gave up 6 bases and J gave up 4 bases; unmatched junction bases: 7. The CDR3 nucleotides are TGTGCCAGCAGCCCGACAGGGGTTATCACCGGGGAGCTGTTTTTT. Its translation: CASSPTGVITGELFF.

This rearrangement joins TRBV12-5 to TRBJ2-1; unclear D gene. This CDR3 has 14 residues. CDR1 is LGHNT and CDR2 is FRNRAP in the germline V gene. V was shortened by 1 base and J by 8 bases, with 12 bases between the two germline ends. DNA of the CDR3: TGTGCTAGTGGTTTGGGGGTACCGAAGGATGAGCAGTTCTTC. Translated, it gives CASGLGVPKDEQFF.

This clone was detected only a few times. This CDR3 is CASNRDTPGTGELFF. In nucleotides, the CDR3 is TGTGCCAGCAACCGGGACACCCCAGGCACCGGGGAGCTGTTTTTT. J is TRBJ2-2 and V is TRBV2; D perhaps matches TRBD1 (6 bases). Germline lookup yields CDR1 SNHLY and CDR2 FYNNEI. The V and J ends lost 7 bases and 4 bases respectively, with 16 bases between them. The CDR3 runs to 15 residues.

This chain joins TRBV5-5 and TRBJ1-6; TRBD1 might be the D (6 bases). Germline loops: CDR1 SGHKS, CDR2 YYEKEE (reference sequence). The CDR3 length is 13 residues. The V end was cut by 0 bases, the J end by 9 bases, with 7 bases between. This CDR3 is CASSLGGGSPLHF. The CDR3 bases are TGTGCCAGCAGCTTGGGAGGGGGTTCACCCCTCCACTTT.

This clone was seen a handful of times. The chain has TRBV3-1 (or the pseudogene TRBV3-2) and TRBJ2-7, with D unresolved. V gave up 4 bases and J gave up 0 bases, with 7 bases separating them. Germline lookup yields CDR1 LGHDT and CDR2 YNNKEL (reference sequence). This CDR3 is built from 13 residues. The CDR3 DNA sequence: TGTGCCAGCAGCCCCAAGAGCTCCTACGAGCAGTACTTC. Translation gives CASSPKSSYEQYF.

The chain is built from TRBV3-1 (or the pseudogene TRBV3-2) and TRBJ2-5; 9 positions match TRBD2. Looked up from germline, CDR1 is LGHDT and CDR2 is YNNKEL (reference sequence). Germline trimming cut 0 bases from V and 5 bases from J; bases unmatched to any gene: 7. CDR3 size: 16 residues. The CDR3 reads CASSQDPSGVGETQYF. CDR3 nucleotides: TGTGCCAGCAGCCAAGACCCTAGCGGGGTTGGTGAGACCCAGTACTTC.

The chain carries TRBV6-5 and TRBJ2-3; 9 nucleotides line up with TRBD2. Per the germline V gene, CDR1 is MNHEY and CDR2 is SVGAGI. CDR3 length: 16 amino acids. V was clipped by 2 bases and J by 2 bases; unmatched bases: 5. The CDR3 sequence: CASSYTGTSHTDTQYF. As DNA, the CDR3 is TGTGCCAGCAGTTACACAGGGACTAGCCACACAGATACGCAGTATTTT.

The chain couples TRBV28 to TRBJ1-5, with 7 bases aligning to TRBD1. Trimming removed 6 bases from V and 6 bases from J; junction bases left unmatched: 5. The CDR3 contains 13 residues. CDR1 and CDR2 from the germline V gene are MDHEN and SYDVKM. CDR3 bases: TGTGCCAGCAGGACAGGGACGGGTCAGCCCCAGCATTTT. Translating gives CASRTGTGQPQHF.

The V and J genes are TRBV5-4 and TRBJ1-2; no definite D call. CDR3 length: 15 residues. Germline V gene lookup returns CDR1 SGHNT and CDR2 YYREEE (reference sequence). Trimming stripped 4 bases from V and 0 bases from J, with 13 bases between. CDR3 loop: CASSPAGVTNYGYTF. The CDR3 DNA reads TGTGCCAGCAGCCCGGCCGGGGTAACTAACTATGGCTACACCTTC.

The chain employs TRBV4-1 and TRBJ2-5; D could derive from TRBD1 or TRBD2 (6 bases each). CDR1 and CDR2 (germline): MGHRA, YSYEKL. Trimming left V 0 bases short and J 5 bases short, with 13 bases between. CDR3 length: 15 residues. The CDR3 here is CASSQEDGGPETQYF. The CDR3 bases are TGCGCCAGCAGCCAAGAGGATGGGGGGCCGGAGACCCAGTACTTC.

The chain carries TRBV5-1 and TRBJ1-4; 8 nucleotides agree with TRBD1. The ends lost 4 bases at V and 10 bases at J; junction bases unmatched: 9. This CDR3 has 14 amino acids. CDR1 SGHRS and CDR2 YFSETQ come from the germline V gene. The CDR3: CASSTGQVFGKLFF. The CDR3 DNA sequence: TGCGCCAGCAGCACGGGACAGGTGTTCGGAAAACTGTTTTTT.

This clone occurred a few times. The rearrangement joins TRBV10-3 to TRBJ2-1; TRBD2 is a possible D gene (7 bases). The CDR3 consists of 12 residues. Germline V gene data show CDR1 as ENHRY and CDR2 as SYGVKD. V was pared by 11 bases and J by 7 bases, with 15 bases between. CDR3 nucleotides: TGTGCCGCCACAGGGAGGGGGAATGAGCAGTTCTTC. Translation gives CAATGRGNEQFF.

The genes are TRBV29-1 and TRBJ1-2; D not resolved. This CDR3 spans 12 amino acids. Germline CDR1 is SQVTM and CDR2 is ANQGSEA. The ends were cut back, 1 base at V and 0 bases at J, with 3 bases in the middle. Written as DNA, the CDR3 is TGCAGCGTTGAAGGATCTAACTATGGCTACACCTTC. This gives the protein CSVEGSNYGYTF.

The chain uses TRBV5-4 and TRBJ2-6; D gene uncertain. Trimming shortened V by 2 bases and J by 0 bases, and 9 bases separated the two germline ends. Germline V gene lookup returns CDR1 SGHNT and CDR2 YYREEE (reference sequence). The CDR3 has 16 residues. In nucleotides, the CDR3 is TGTGCCAGCAGCTTTCCCAGACTCTCTGGGGCCAACGTCCTGACTTTC. Translated, it gives CASSFPRLSGANVLTF.